This paragraph reports one TCR beta chain. This receptor's antigen is unknown. The input lacks base qualities; no much larger clone sits a single base away. The sample comes from a study of blood T cell repertoires in COVID-19 (dated by TCRdb to the early 2020s). Concerning the study at large: The collaborator samples originated in the United States, Italy and Spain and spanned the acute and convalescent phases of COVID-19. The prospective study material was composed of cDNA or gDNA derived from T cells, B-cell-depleted T cells, or PBMCs. Subjects who had been exposed to COVID-19, were actively infected with it, or had recovered from it provided the deeply sampled blood TCRbeta repertoires that made up the dataset. The repertoires were released in a freely available public database meant as a resource for research on the immune response to SARS-CoV-2. Samples were obtained from the ongoing ImmuneRACE study (first 160 participants) and from approximately 1,200 subjects provided by 6 global collaborators. The sample metadata nearly always contained a de-identified subject ID, COVID-19 status, age in years and sex. Where HLA class I and class II types were available, the types were taken from metadata supplied by the sample provider, not from assay-based typing. Results and caveats for the whole study, not just this receptor: Clinical and demographic metadata were provided uncurated, with the amount varying by source and participant.

Taken from the germline V gene, the CDR1 and CDR2 loops are SNHLY and FYNNEI. CDR3 length: 12 amino acids, cysteine to phenylalanine. Only CDR3 DNA is held: 36 bases, read in frame from base 1. V is shortened by 6 bases, J by 5 bases, and the region joining them spans 9 bases. Collaborating institutions collected whole blood in K2EDTA tubes following their own protocols. For TCRbeta analysis, collaborators shipped samples in one of three forms: frozen whole blood, isolated PBMCs, or DNA extracted from either of those sample types. The immunoSEQ Assay, a bias-controlled multiplex PCR, was used to amplify TCRbeta CDR3 regions from genomic DNA. Processing in the source paper ran as follows. Within the assay, amplification of reference gene primers was used to estimate how many nucleated cells each sample contained. To quantify the absolute abundance of each unique TCRbeta CDR3 rearrangement, sequence reads were collapsed and filtered. For each sample, productive Simpson clonality was calculated by taking the square root of Simpson's diversity index across productive rearrangements. TCRdb carries this immuneACCESS record with in-frame sequences only. Its versions omit some clonotypes, under half of them owing to an unresolved V gene in the studies checked, with the rest unexplained. From that table come the V and J calls and clone size; the DNA was used to work out D and trimming. The sample table shows about 21,000 clones, and approximately 83% are seen once. The top ten constitute under 8.5% of the sample.

The chain uses TRBV2 and TRBJ2-3; no D gene is confidently identified. The receptor was isolated from a human donor in a cohort sampled during active COVID-19. The sequenced sample consisted of peripheral blood. The sequenced DNA is TGTGCCAGCAGCTACCCGGGAGATACGCAGTATTTT. It is translated as CASSYPGDTQYF.